The rows below give T cell receptor beta chains drawn from one sample of a study of T cell responses to AZD1222 COVID-19 vaccine. Clones were sequenced by immunoSEQ multiplex PCR, and TCRdb holds only the in-frame ones, with some missing. The sample includes 100,000 to 120,000 clones, 70% to 90% seen only once; the top ten take around 3.3%. Sequences were derived from peripheral blood, sampled on day 0 of AZD1222 vaccination. These receptors were obtained from an adult in good health. CDR3s include the opening cysteine and the closing phenylalanine or tryptophan. The order of the fields is CDR3 length, J gene, V gene, D gene, clone size, CDR3 protein, CDR3 DNA. D genes are given only for firm matches. Some rows have no size entry. The others give once, few or many, or a class for an expanded clone.

15 TRBJ2-1 TRBV5-1 TRBD2 - CASSTGGQTYNEQFF TGCGCCAGCAGCACGGGGGGGCAGACCTACAATGAGCAGTTCTTC
15 TRBJ1-5 TRBV29-1 TRBD1 - CSVAGTGGSNQPQHF TGCAGCGTCGCCGGGACAGGGGGTAGCAATCAGCCCCAGCATTTT
13 TRBJ2-7 TRBV2 TRBD1 once CAGQGQGEYEQYF TGTGCCGGACAAGGACAGGGCGAATACGAGCAGTACTTC
15 TRBJ1-5 TRBV21-1 - - CASNPTGISNQPQHF TGTGCCAGCAACCCGACAGGGATTAGCAATCAGCCCCAGCATTTT
13 TRBJ1-1 TRBV28 - - CASKGTMNTEAFF TGTGCCAGCAAGGGGACGATGAACACTGAAGCTTTCTTT
14 TRBJ1-1 TRBV27 - - CASSRTAMNTEAFF TGTGCCAGCAGCCGGACAGCCATGAACACTGAAGCTTTCTTT
13 TRBJ2-3 TRBV12-3/TRBV12-4 - - CASSSPPGTTQYF TGTGCCAGCAGTTCCCCGCCCGGAACTACGCAGTATTTT
14 TRBJ2-2 TRBV19 - - CASSVLLGSGELFF TGTGCCAGTAGTGTACTGCTAGGGTCCGGGGAGCTGTTTTTT
17 TRBJ2-1 TRBV9 TRBD2 - CASSQRGDSGAGNEQFF TGTGCCAGCAGCCAACGGGGTGATAGCGGGGCAGGGAATGAGCAGTTCTTC
15 TRBJ2-1 TRBV7-2 - - CASSLDRAGHNEQFF TGTGCCAGCAGCTTAGATCGGGCAGGTCACAATGAGCAGTTCTTC
14 TRBJ2-7 TRBV3-1/TRBV3-2 - - CASSQGGGNYEQYF TGTGCCAGCAGCCAAGGGGGCGGAAACTACGAGCAGTACTTC
14 TRBJ2-7 TRBV5-1 - - CASSLEPGPYEQYF TGCGCCAGCAGCTTGGAACCAGGGCCCTACGAGCAGTACTTC
15 TRBJ1-5 TRBV28 - - CASSFVGADNQPQHF TGTGCCAGCAGTTTCGTAGGGGCCGATAATCAGCCCCAGCATTTT
22 TRBJ1-3 TRBV7-3 - - CASSLKKVGGRAEKRHGNTIYF TGTGCCAGCTCCTTAAAAAAGGTCGGAGGACGTGCGGAGAAACGACATGGAAACACCATATATTTT
15 TRBJ1-2 TRBV3-1/TRBV3-2 - - CASSQDYWANYGYTF TGTGCCAGCAGCCAAGATTATTGGGCCAACTATGGCTACACCTTC
15 TRBJ1-2 TRBV28 - - CASGPAWGGNYGYTF TGTGCCAGCGGCCCGGCCTGGGGGGGGAACTATGGCTACACCTTC
18 TRBJ2-7 TRBV21-1 - - CASSKDGREGRSSYEQYF TGTGCCAGCAGCAAAGACGGGAGGGAGGGGAGAAGCTCCTACGAGCAGTACTTC
17 TRBJ2-6 TRBV10-2 - - CASSQQGYDSGANVLTF TGCGCCAGCAGTCAACAGGGTTATGACTCTGGGGCCAACGTCCTGACTTTC
15 TRBJ1-6 TRBV30 - - CAWSPDGPYNSPLHF TGTGCCTGGAGCCCGGACGGACCCTATAATTCACCCCTCCACTTT
22 TRBJ2-1 TRBV21-1 - - CASSPRVRVAGGFCASYNEQFF TGTGCCAGCAGTCCCCGGGTTAGGGTAGCGGGAGGGTTCTGCGCCTCCTACAATGAGCAGTTCTTC
11 TRBJ1-6 TRBV28 - - CASSSSRGLHF TGTGCCAGCAGTTCGAGTCGTGGCCTCCACTTT
16 TRBJ2-5 TRBV6-2/TRBV6-3 - - CASSLVLLPAQETQYF TGTGCCAGCAGCTTGGTACTTTTACCTGCCCAAGAGACCCAGTACTTC
16 TRBJ2-3 TRBV30 TRBD1 - CAWARGRRSSTDTQYF TGTGCCTGGGCCAGGGGGCGCAGGTCTAGCACAGATACGCAGTATTTT
16 TRBJ2-2 TRBV9 - few CASSARWTLNTGELFF TGTGCCAGCAGCGCCCGCTGGACACTGAACACCGGGGAGCTGTTTTTT
17 TRBJ1-6 TRBV28 TRBD1 - CASSIRDRGSYNSPLHF TGTGCCAGCAGTATCCGGGACAGGGGATCCTATAATTCACCCCTCCACTTT
13 TRBJ1-2 TRBV11-2 - - CASSLDPARRYTF TGTGCCAGCAGCTTAGATCCGGCCCGCCGCTACACCTTC
13 TRBJ1-4 TRBV2 TRBD1 - CATQGGANEKLFF TGTGCCACCCAGGGGGGGGCGAATGAAAAACTGTTTTTT
16 TRBJ2-1 TRBV6-1 TRBD2 - CASSGKRLAGYNEQFF TGTGCCAGCAGTGGTAAGAGATTAGCGGGCTACAATGAGCAGTTCTTC
15 TRBJ1-1 TRBV7-3 - - CASSLTLLPNTEAFF TGTGCCAGCAGCTTGACACTTCTCCCGAACACTGAAGCTTTCTTT
14 TRBJ2-5 TRBV5-1 TRBD2 - CASGGLAGEETQYF TGCGCCAGCGGAGGACTAGCGGGAGAGGAGACCCAGTACTTC
14 TRBJ2-1 TRBV11-1 - - CASARQAAYNEQFF TGTGCCAGCGCCCGCCAAGCGGCCTACAATGAGCAGTTCTTC
16 TRBJ2-7 TRBV5-1 - - CASSPREEGLPYEQYF TGCGCCAGCAGCCCCCGCGAAGAGGGTCTTCCTTACGAGCAGTACTTC
15 TRBJ1-1 TRBV7-9 TRBD1 - CASSLLTGGGTEAFF TGTGCCAGCAGCTTACTGACAGGGGGAGGCACTGAAGCTTTCTTT
15 TRBJ1-5 TRBV7-2 - - CASSLEAHSNQPQHF TGTGCCAGCAGCTTAGAGGCCCATAGCAATCAGCCCCAGCATTTT
15 TRBJ1-2 TRBV28 - - CASTTAAPGSYGYTF TGTGCCAGCACCACAGCAGCCCCGGGATCCTATGGCTACACCTTC
15 TRBJ2-4 TRBV5-1 - - CASSLYEGAKNIQYF TGCGCCAGCAGCTTGTACGAGGGGGCCAAAAACATTCAGTACTTC
15 TRBJ1-6 TRBV27 TRBD1 - CASSLTGTGGLPLHF TGTGCCAGCAGTCTCACCGGGACAGGGGGTTTACCCCTCCACTTT
12 TRBJ2-1 TRBV6-5 - - CASIRRDNEQFF TGTGCCAGCATAAGAAGAGACAATGAGCAGTTCTTC
15 TRBJ2-1 TRBV19 TRBD2 - CASSPSGLAFDEQFF TGTGCCAGTAGTCCATCGGGACTAGCGTTTGATGAGCAGTTCTTC
13 TRBJ2-2 TRBV14 - - CASRSSPTGELFF TGTGCCAGCAGATCCAGCCCCACCGGGGAGCTGTTTTTT
16 TRBJ1-6 TRBV18 - - CASSPVAAGDHSPLHF TGTGCCAGCTCACCAGTCGCTGCAGGTGACCATTCACCCCTCCACTTT
11 TRBJ2-4 TRBV20-1 TRBD1 once CSARQGNIQYF TGCAGTGCTCGACAGGGCAACATTCAGTACTTC
15 TRBJ2-7 TRBV28 TRBD2 few CASRVTSGRSYEQYF TGTGCCAGCAGGGTGACTAGCGGGAGATCCTACGAGCAGTACTTC
15 TRBJ2-1 TRBV3-1/TRBV3-2 TRBD1 - CASSPSWDRVHEQFF TGTGCCAGCAGCCCTTCCTGGGACAGGGTCCATGAGCAGTTCTTC
13 TRBJ1-1 TRBV28 - - CASSLSTGPEAFF TGTGCCAGCAGTTTATCCACAGGTCCTGAAGCTTTCTTT
14 TRBJ1-2 TRBV7-2 - - CASSLMAGESGYTF TGTGCCAGCAGCTTAATGGCAGGGGAAAGTGGCTACACCTTC
16 TRBJ1-3 TRBV5-4 - - CASSLSGTASGNTIYF TGTGCCAGCAGCCTGTCCGGGACCGCCTCTGGAAACACCATATATTTT
14 TRBJ1-3 TRBV7-2 - - CASSTEYSGNTIYF TGTGCCAGCAGCACAGAGTACTCTGGAAACACCATATATTTT
16 TRBJ1-6 TRBV28 - once CASSQPVGLHNSPLHF TGTGCCAGCAGCCAGCCCGTAGGGCTGCATAATTCACCCCTCCACTTT
15 TRBJ1-2 TRBV28 TRBD1 - CASSVGTAMIYGYTF TGTGCCAGCAGTGTAGGGACAGCCATGATCTATGGCTACACCTTC
15 TRBJ1-1 TRBV18 - - CASSPVGVINTEAFF TGTGCCAGCTCACCGGTGGGGGTAATAAACACTGAAGCTTTCTTT
15 TRBJ2-7 TRBV5-8 TRBD1 - CASSSVPGQTYEQYF TGTGCCAGCAGCTCCGTTCCGGGACAGACCTACGAGCAGTACTTC